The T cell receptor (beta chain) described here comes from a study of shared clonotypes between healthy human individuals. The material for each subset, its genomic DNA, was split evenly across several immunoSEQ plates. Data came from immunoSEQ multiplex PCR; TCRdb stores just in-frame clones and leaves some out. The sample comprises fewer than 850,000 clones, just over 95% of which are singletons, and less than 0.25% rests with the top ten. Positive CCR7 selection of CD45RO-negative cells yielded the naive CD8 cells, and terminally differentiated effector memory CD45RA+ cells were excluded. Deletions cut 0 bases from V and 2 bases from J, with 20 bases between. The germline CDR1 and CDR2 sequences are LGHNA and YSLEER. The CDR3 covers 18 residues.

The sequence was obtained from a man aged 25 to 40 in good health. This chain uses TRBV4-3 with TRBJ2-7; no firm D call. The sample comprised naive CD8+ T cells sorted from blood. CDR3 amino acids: CASSQDLSAPGLAYEQYF. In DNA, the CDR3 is TGCGCCAGCAGCCAAGATCTTTCAGCTCCCGGCCTGGCCTACGAGCAGTACTTC.